The rows below give T cell receptor beta chains drawn from one sample of a study of T-cell memory formation after mild COVID-19. TCRdb independently ran MiXCR on the 5' RACE reads; one entry per CDR3 protein. This sample yields roughly 68,000 distinct CDR3 sequences, of which over 15% are seen a single time; about 31% belongs to the top ten. Sequenced input: PBMCs or a T cell subset sorted from them (not recorded which). The receptor source for this set is an adult woman who had mild COVID-19 (a few samples of this study predate the infection). Cell type and time point are not known. CDR3s include the opening cysteine and the closing phenylalanine or tryptophan. D genes are given only for firm matches. The size of a clone is reported for some rows only, either as once, few or many, or as a class for expanded clones.

d_call	v_call	clone_size	j_call	cdr3_length	cdr3_nt	cdr3_aa
TRBD1	TRBV20-1	few	TRBJ1-2	17	TGCAGTGCTACCCCCGGGTTTACGGGACAGACTAACTATGGCTACACCTTC	CSATPGFTGQTNYGYTF
-	TRBV6-5	few	TRBJ2-7	13	TGTGCCAGCTCCTACGGGGGAACCTACGAGCAGTACTTC	CASSYGGTYEQYF
-	TRBV12-3/TRBV12-4	-	TRBJ2-3	16	TGTGCCAGCACCCTGGGGGCGGGGGACAGCACAGATACGCAGTATTTT	CASTLGAGDSTDTQYF
-	TRBV7-6	-	TRBJ2-1	16	TGTGCCAGCAGCTTAGAGACAGCGCCTACTTACAATGAGCAGTTCTTC	CASSLETAPTYNEQFF
-	TRBV12-3/TRBV12-4	-	TRBJ2-1	13	TGTGCCAGCACCTTGGGAGCAGAGAATGAGCAGTTCTTC	CASTLGAENEQFF
TRBD1	TRBV6-5	few	TRBJ2-5	14	TGTGCCAGCAGTTACGCAGGGGGACAAGAGACCCAGTACTTC	CASSYAGGQETQYF
TRBD1	TRBV12-3/TRBV12-4	few	TRBJ2-7	14	TGTGCCAGCAGTTTGGGACAGGGCCACTACGAGCAGTACTTC	CASSLGQGHYEQYF
TRBD2	TRBV7-6	-	TRBJ2-1	15	TGTGCCAGCCACCCATTAAGCGGGGGTGGCGATGAGCAGTTCTTC	CASHPLSGGGDEQFF
TRBD1	TRBV5-6	few	TRBJ2-7	14	TGTGCCAGCAGCTTGGGAACAGGGGGCGACGAGCAGTACTTC	CASSLGTGGDEQYF
-	TRBV5-1	few	TRBJ1-5	15	TGCGCCAGCAGGCAGGGCGTAGAAAGCAATCAGCCCCAGCATTTT	CASRQGVESNQPQHF
-	TRBV5-1	few	TRBJ1-2	13	TGCGCCAGCAGCTTGGAAGGAAACTATGGCTACACCTTC	CASSLEGNYGYTF
-	TRBV15	few	TRBJ2-1	14	TGTGCCACCAGCAGAGAGGGGCCGAAAAATGAGCAGTTCTTC	CATSREGPKNEQFF
TRBD1	TRBV13	-	TRBJ2-7	16	TGTGCCAGCAGCTTTCTGCCAGGGGGTGGGTCGGGAGAGCAGTACTTC	CASSFLPGGGSGEQYF
TRBD1	TRBV11-2	few	TRBJ1-1	14	TGTGCCAGCAGCACCGGACAGGGGCTCACTGAAGCTTTCTTT	CASSTGQGLTEAFF
-	TRBV7-9	few	TRBJ1-3	17	TGTGCCAGCAGCCATGGCTCAGTTTCCCTCTCTGGAAACACCATATATTTT	CASSHGSVSLSGNTIYF
-	TRBV10-3	-	TRBJ2-2	15	TGTGCCATCACCCCCGGGACAACTAACACCGGGGAGCTGTTTTTT	CAITPGTTNTGELFF
-	TRBV20-1	few	TRBJ1-1	14	TGCAGTGCTTGGGCGACAGAGCCGAACACTGAAGCTTTCTTT	CSAWATEPNTEAFF
-	TRBV7-9	few	TRBJ1-2	14	TGTGCCAGCAGCCCGGGACTGACAAACTATGGCTACACCTTC	CASSPGLTNYGYTF
-	TRBV2	-	TRBJ2-7	13	TGTGCCACACAGGGAGGTGTCAACTACGAGCAGTACTTC	CATQGGVNYEQYF
TRBD2	TRBV4-1	-	TRBJ2-3	17	TGCGCCAGCAGCCAAGGAGGAACTAGCGGGGTGACAGATACGCAGTATTTT	CASSQGGTSGVTDTQYF
-	TRBV7-9	-	TRBJ1-1	15	TGTGCCAGCAGCCCTATGGACACCTTGAACACTGAAGCTTTCTTT	CASSPMDTLNTEAFF
-	TRBV20-1	-	TRBJ2-5	12	TGCAGTGCTAGGTGGTTCCAAGAGACCCAGTACTTC	CSARWFQETQYF
-	TRBV13	few	TRBJ2-7	11	TGTGCCAGCAGCTCTCTTTCCGAGCAGTACTTC	CASSSLSEQYF
TRBD2	TRBV12-3/TRBV12-4	few	TRBJ2-1	16	TGTGCCAGCAGTTCGCCATCTAGCGGAGATTACAATGAGCAGTTCTTC	CASSSPSSGDYNEQFF
TRBD1	TRBV5-6	-	TRBJ2-5	16	TGTGCCAGCAGCTTGGCCGGGACAGGGTTCCAAGAGACCCAGTACTTC	CASSLAGTGFQETQYF
-	TRBV7-6	few	TRBJ2-2	14	TGTGCCAGCACCTCCGGGGGTTGGACCGGGGAGCTGTTTTTT	CASTSGGWTGELFF
TRBD2	TRBV14	-	TRBJ2-1	19	TGTGCCAGCAGCAAGACTTCGGGACTAGCGGGGGGACTCTACAATGAGCAGTTCTTC	CASSKTSGLAGGLYNEQFF
-	TRBV29-1	few	TRBJ2-7	12	TGCAGCGCCTTAGCATACCGCGGGGAGCAGTACTTC	CSALAYRGEQYF
-	TRBV25-1	few	TRBJ2-2	20	TGTGCCAGCACCGCTTTTACTGGTCGGGGACCGGGAAGTCTGGCCGGGGAGCTGTTTTTT	CASTAFTGRGPGSLAGELFF
TRBD1	TRBV20-1	few	TRBJ1-1	13	TGCAGTGCTAGGGGACAGGGGCACACTGAAGCTTTCTTT	CSARGQGHTEAFF
TRBD2	TRBV19	-	TRBJ2-1	15	TGTGCCAGTAGTCTACTAGCGGTCTCCTACAATGATCAGTTCTTC	CASSLLAVSYNDQFF
-	TRBV6-5	-	TRBJ2-7	15	TGTGCCAGCAGTTCCCTACAAGGACAGCTCTACGAGCAGTACTTC	CASSSLQGQLYEQYF
TRBD2	TRBV20-1	few	TRBJ2-3	16	TGCAGTGCTAGGACCCATCCAGCGGGAGTTGCAGATACGCAGTATTTT	CSARTHPAGVADTQYF
-	TRBV29-1	few	TRBJ2-1	11	TGCAGCGTTGAAGAAGCAAATGAGCAGTTCTTC	CSVEEANEQFF
-	TRBV7-9	many	TRBJ2-1	14	TGTGCCAGCAGCTTAGGTGGGGCCGGCAATGAGCAGTTCTTC	CASSLGGAGNEQFF
-	TRBV6-1	few	TRBJ1-5	14	TGTGCCAGCAGTGAAGACAGAATCTATCAGCCCCAGCATTTT	CASSEDRIYQPQHF
-	TRBV12-3/TRBV12-4	-	TRBJ1-2	15	TGTGCCAGCAGCATGGGGGGGGCCCGCCTGAGTGGCTACACCTTC	CASSMGGARLSGYTF
-	TRBV3-1	few	TRBJ2-7	15	TGTGCCAGCAGCCCCCTCGGAGGGGGCACTTACGAGCAGTACTTC	CASSPLGGGTYEQYF
-	TRBV4-3	-	TRBJ1-2	16	TGCGCCAGCAGCCAAGATGAATGGGGGCGCGGATATGGCTACACCTTC	CASSQDEWGRGYGYTF
TRBD1	TRBV29-1	-	TRBJ1-2	14	TGCAGCGTTGGTTCAGGGGGACCTAACTATGGCTACACCTTC	CSVGSGGPNYGYTF
TRBD2	TRBV20-1	few	TRBJ2-1	14	TGCAGTGCTTTAGCGGGGGTGGCGTACAATGAGCAGTTCTTC	CSALAGVAYNEQFF
TRBD1	TRBV9	-	TRBJ2-3	14	TGTGCCAGTAACCAGGGACAGATCACAGATACGCAGTATTTT	CASNQGQITDTQYF
TRBD1	TRBV19	-	TRBJ1-5	16	TGTGCCAGTAGTCCCGGTCGGACAGGGGCCTATCAGCCCCAGCATTTT	CASSPGRTGAYQPQHF
TRBD1	TRBV19	few	TRBJ2-7	14	TGTGCCAGTATGGGCGGGACAGGGGTCTACGAGCAGTACTTC	CASMGGTGVYEQYF
TRBD2	TRBV7-9	few	TRBJ2-1	16	TGTGCCAGCAGCCCTCCGGGGGGGAGCTCCTACAATGAGCAGTTCTTC	CASSPPGGSSYNEQFF
-	TRBV10-3	-	TRBJ2-7	12	TGTGCCATCAGTGAGGGGGGCTACGAGCAGTACTTC	CAISEGGYEQYF
TRBD1	TRBV6-1	few	TRBJ2-7	15	TGTGCCAGCTGGGATCCCGGGACAGGGTCCTACGAGCAGTACTTC	CASWDPGTGSYEQYF
TRBD2	TRBV19	few	TRBJ2-1	16	TGTGCCAGTAGGAATAGCGGGGCGAGCTCCTACAATGAGCAGTTCTTC	CASRNSGASSYNEQFF
TRBD1	TRBV27	few	TRBJ1-2	13	TGTGCCAGCAGACAGACAGGGTACACGGGCTACACCTTC	CASRQTGYTGYTF
-	TRBV12-3/TRBV12-4	once	TRBJ2-1	12	TGTGCCAGCAGTTTGTACAGGAATGAGCAGTTCTTC	CASSLYRNEQFF
TRBD2	TRBV11-3	-	TRBJ2-1	15	TGTGCCAGCAGCTTCTTGATAGCGGGAGACAATGAGCAGTTCTTC	CASSFLIAGDNEQFF
-	TRBV4-3	-	TRBJ1-1	16	TGCGCCAGCAGCCAAGGTGGAGGGGGGGCTAACACTGAAGCTTTCTTT	CASSQGGGGANTEAFF
-	TRBV7-6	-	TRBJ2-1	12	TGTGCCAGCAGCTTCGTTGGCAATGAGCAGTTCTTC	CASSFVGNEQFF
TRBD2	TRBV29-1	-	TRBJ2-7	13	TGCAGCGTTGCCGGGGGGGACTCCTACGAGCAGTACTTC	CSVAGGDSYEQYF
-	TRBV27	-	TRBJ1-6	16	TGTGCCAGCAGATCTCGGGAGACCTTATATAATTCACCCCTCCACTTT	CASRSRETLYNSPLHF
-	TRBV6-2/TRBV6-3	-	TRBJ2-3	13	TGTGCCAGCGCAGCCCGGTATTCAGATACGCAGTATTTT	CASAARYSDTQYF